Here is one T cell receptor (beta chain) with its context. The data were obtained in a study of CD8+ T cells in alopecia areata. Trimming at V came to 3 bases and at J to 5 bases, leaving 10 bases not matched to a gene. Germline loops: CDR1 SQVTM, CDR2 ANQGSEA. CDR3 size: 15 residues. Sequencing relied on a cDNA template that was reverse transcribed from extracted RNA. Profiled with immunoSEQ multiplex PCR; TCRdb holds only in-frame clones, not every one. Here the sample spans approximately 180,000 clones, about 63% being singletons. The clonotype was recovered from a human donor with alopecia areata. Sample: CD4+ T cells sorted from blood, taken at week 0. The V and J genes are TRBV29-1 and TRBJ1-2, with 9 nucleotides matching TRBD1. Written as DNA, the CDR3 is TGCAGCGTTGAGGGGCTAGGGACAGGGATTTATGGCTACACCTTC. It is translated as CSVEGLGTGIYGYTF. The full variable domain, with the rest looked up from reference TRBV29-1 and TRBJ1-2, is SAVISQKPSRDICQRGTSLTIQCQVDSQVTMMFWYRQQPGQSLTLIATANQGSEATYESGFVIDKFPISRPNLTFSTLTVSNMSPEDSSIYLCSVEGLGTGIYGYTFGSGTRLTVV.